One and the same sample provided the 14 T cell receptor beta chains below, sequenced in a study of Graves' ophthalmopathy and Graves' hyperthyroidism. The authors amplified TCR beta CDR3 regions from RNA transcripts. The first round was an RT-PCR with HTBI primers, and the second round was a multiplex PCR. TCRdb fed the multiplex PCR reads into MiXCR, producing one record per CDR3 protein. This sample has 1 million to 1.3 million distinct CDR3 sequences, with about two fifths found just once. Specimen: peripheral blood or thyroid tissue (not recorded which). The receptors derive from an adult man with Graves' hyperthyroidism.

J is TRBJ1-6 and V is TRBV11-2; TRBD1 aligns across 8 bases. Trimming took 1 base from V and 6 from J; bases not matched to a gene: 2. CDR1 is SGHAT, CDR2 FQNNGV, per germline. The CDR3 covers 15 residues. CDR3 loop: CASSLGDRSNSPLHF. The CDR3 DNA follows: TGTGCCAGCAGCTTAGGGGACAGGAGTAATTCACCCCTCCACTTT.

There are many counts of this clonotype. The rearrangement links TRBV6-4 to TRBJ1-6, with a possible D match to TRBD1 (5 bases). Trimming left V 5 bases short and J 7 bases short, with 15 bases between. This CDR3 region has 15 residues. Germline V CDR1 and CDR2: MRHNA, SNTAGT. This CDR3 reads CASSQSVRGNSPLHF. The CDR3 coding sequence is TGTGCCAGCAGTCAGAGTGTCCGGGGGAATTCACCCCTCCACTTT.

Many counts were recorded for this clonotype. This chain uses TRBV7-2 with TRBJ2-7; D is unresolved. CDR3 length: 13 residues. Germline V gene sequence: CDR1 SGHTA, CDR2 FQGNSA. V lost 1 base, J lost 5 bases, and 9 bases lay in between. CDR3 amino acids: CASSLVATHEQYF. The CDR3 DNA sequence: TGTGCCAGCAGCTTAGTGGCGACCCACGAGCAGTACTTC.

The chain links TRBV29-1 to TRBJ1-2; 8 bases agree with TRBD1. Germline V gives CDR1 SQVTM, CDR2 ANQGSEA. CDR3 length: 16 amino acids. The V and J ends lost 5 bases and 8 bases, in that order; junction bases with no gene match: 19. The CDR3: CSVQPQGASLSSGYTF. The CDR3 DNA reads TGCAGCGTTCAACCGCAGGGGGCGTCCCTTTCGTCCGGCTACACCTTC.

In its sample, this clonotype was seen many times. The chain uses TRBV5-8 and TRBJ1-2; weak D call: TRBD1 (6 bases). Germline V gene sequence: CDR1 SGHTS, CDR2 YDEGEE. This CDR3 is 13 amino acids long. Trimming took off 5 bases at V and 2 bases at J, with 10 bases between the two ends. For the CDR3, the DNA is TGTGCCAGCAGACGTGACAGGAACTATGGCTACACCTTC. This gives the protein CASRRDRNYGYTF.

This chain uses TRBV7-9 with TRBJ2-7; a possible D gene is TRBD1 (5 bases). The germline gives CDR1 SEHNR, CDR2 FQNEAQ (reference sequence). This CDR3 comprises 14 residues. V dropped 6 bases and J dropped 3 bases, with 15 bases sitting between them. DNA for the CDR3: TGTGCCAGCAGTTACTCCCCAGGGTTCTACGAGCAGTACTTC. It is translated as CASSYSPGFYEQYF.

This clonotype was detected ten times or more. The chain joins TRBV24-1 to TRBJ1-4; D ambiguous. The germline CDR1 and CDR2 sequences are KGHDR and SFDVKD. The CDR3 covers 15 residues. The V end lost 3 bases, the J end lost 0 bases, and 7 bases lay between the germline ends. The chain's CDR3 is CATSDGTATNEKLFF. CDR3 sequence (DNA): TGTGCCACCAGTGATGGAACCGCAACTAATGAAAAACTGTTTTTT.

The sample holds many counts of this clonotype. V is TRBV10-3 and J is TRBJ1-5, with 10 bases lining up with TRBD1. The CDR3 length is 15 residues. The trim removed 3 bases at V and 3 bases at J, leaving 2 bases unmatched. Per germline, CDR1 ENHRY and CDR2 SYGVKD. The CDR3, as DNA: TGTGCCATCAGTGACGGGACAGGGGACAATCAGCCCCAGCATTTT. Its translation is CAISDGTGDNQPQHF.

The chain uses TRBV5-8 and TRBJ1-4; TRBD1 is a possible D gene (6 bases). The V and J ends lost 1 base and 6 bases respectively, with 16 bases between them. This CDR3 spans 16 amino acids. Germline V CDR1 and CDR2: SGHTS, YDEGEE. The CDR3 region has the DNA TGTGCCAGCAGCTTGCCTGGACAGTATCGGGATGAAAAACTGTTTTTT. This gives the protein CASSLPGQYRDEKLFF.

This chain connects TRBV7-2 to TRBJ2-5; no clear D gene. Between the trimmed V and J ends, which lost 8 bases and 7 bases, there was a span of 17 bases. CDR3 length: 13 amino acids. Germline CDR1 and CDR2: SGHTA and FQGNSA. The CDR3 reads CASASGLLGTQYF. The CDR3 DNA reads as TGTGCCAGCGCGTCGGGCTTACTCGGGACCCAGTACTTC.

This clonotype was recorded a few times. The V gene is TRBV2, the J gene TRBJ2-5; TRBD1 matches 11 bases. Trimming cost V 6 bases and J 5 bases; bases outside gene matches: 2. Germline values: CDR1 SNHLY, CDR2 FYNNEI. This CDR3 contains 13 residues. The CDR3 nucleotides read TGTGCCAGCAGGGGGACAGGGGGGGAGACCCAGTACTTC. Translation gives CASRGTGGETQYF.

The genes are TRBV7-9 and TRBJ2-7; 7 bases fit TRBD1. The CDR3 has 15 residues. V gave up 5 bases and J gave up 5 bases; unmatched junction bases: 12. Germline V lookup: CDR1 SEHNR, CDR2 FQNEAQ (reference sequence). The CDR3 region is CASSHPLTGIHEQYF. For the CDR3, the DNA is TGTGCCAGCAGCCACCCATTGACAGGGATCCACGAGCAGTACTTC.

This clonotype has at least ten counts. V gene TRBV29-1 combines with J gene TRBJ2-2; a weak D match, TRBD2 (7 bases). Trimming left V 2 bases short and J 5 bases short, with 15 bases between. The CDR3 has 15 residues. Per the germline V gene, CDR1 is SQVTM and CDR2 is ANQGSEA. The CDR3: CSVEWGGQLTGELFF. CDR3 in DNA: TGCAGCGTTGAATGGGGGGGCCAGCTTACCGGGGAGCTGTTTTTT.

This clonotype was counted at least ten times. The rearrangement joins TRBV30 to TRBJ2-6; D is undetermined. The CDR3 is 14 amino acids. Germline assignment: CDR1 GTSNPN and CDR2 SVGIG (reference sequence). The V gene lost 3 bases and the J gene lost 0 bases, with 6 bases spanning the gap. The CDR3 sequence: CAWRVSSGANVLTF. The DNA for the CDR3 is TGTGCCTGGAGGGTAAGCTCTGGGGCCAACGTCCTGACTTTC.